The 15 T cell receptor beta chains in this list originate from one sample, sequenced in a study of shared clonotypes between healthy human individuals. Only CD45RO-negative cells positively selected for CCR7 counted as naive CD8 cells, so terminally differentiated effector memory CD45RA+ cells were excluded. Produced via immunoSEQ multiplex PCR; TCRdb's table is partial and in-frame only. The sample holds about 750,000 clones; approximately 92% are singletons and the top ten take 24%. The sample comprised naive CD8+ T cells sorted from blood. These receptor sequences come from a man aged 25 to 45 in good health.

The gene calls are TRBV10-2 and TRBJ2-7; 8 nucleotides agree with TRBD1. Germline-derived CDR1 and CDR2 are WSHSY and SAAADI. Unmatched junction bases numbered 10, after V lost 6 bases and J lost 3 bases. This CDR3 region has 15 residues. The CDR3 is CASSADRGRNYEQYF. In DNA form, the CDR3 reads TGCGCCAGCAGCGCTGACAGGGGAAGGAACTACGAGCAGTACTTC.

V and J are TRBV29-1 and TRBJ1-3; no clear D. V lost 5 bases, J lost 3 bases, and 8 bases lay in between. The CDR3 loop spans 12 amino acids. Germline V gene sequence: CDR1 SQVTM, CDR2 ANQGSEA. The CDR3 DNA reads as TGCAGCGTTATCCTAATTGGAAACACCATATATTTT. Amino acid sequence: CSVILIGNTIYF.

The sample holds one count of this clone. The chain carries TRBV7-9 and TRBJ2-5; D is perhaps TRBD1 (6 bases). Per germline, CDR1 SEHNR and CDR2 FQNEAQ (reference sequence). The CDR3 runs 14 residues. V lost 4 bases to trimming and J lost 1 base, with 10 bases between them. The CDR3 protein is CASSSDSLQETQYF. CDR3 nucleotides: TGTGCCAGCAGCTCGGACAGCCTCCAAGAGACCCAGTACTTC.

The chain's CDR3 is CASSPPAGAGGRQETQYF. The CDR3 DNA sequence: TGTGCCAGCTCACCACCGGCTGGTGCGGGAGGGCGGCAAGAGACCCAGTACTTC. The V gene is TRBV18, the J gene TRBJ2-5; 9 bases align to TRBD2. Trimming at V came to 0 bases and at J to 2 bases, leaving 10 bases not matched to a gene. This CDR3 has 18 residues. Germline V CDR1 and CDR2: KGHSH, LQKENI.

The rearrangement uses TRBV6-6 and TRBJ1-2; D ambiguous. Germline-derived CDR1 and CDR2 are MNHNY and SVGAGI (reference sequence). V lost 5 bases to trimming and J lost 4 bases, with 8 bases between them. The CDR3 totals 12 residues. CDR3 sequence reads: CASSGIIYGYTF. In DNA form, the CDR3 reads TGTGCCAGCAGTGGTATTATCTATGGCTACACCTTC.

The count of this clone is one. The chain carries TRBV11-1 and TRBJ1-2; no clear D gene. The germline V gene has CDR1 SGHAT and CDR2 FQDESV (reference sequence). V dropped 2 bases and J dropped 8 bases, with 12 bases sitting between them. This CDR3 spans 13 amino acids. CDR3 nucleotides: TGTGCCAGCAGCTTAAGGGCAGTATTCGGCTACACCTTC. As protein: CASSLRAVFGYTF.

CDR3 in amino acids: CASSPGTGGFPYEQYF. In DNA, the CDR3 is TGCGCCAGCAGCCCCGGGACAGGGGGCTTCCCCTACGAGCAGTACTTC. The chain combines TRBV4-1 with TRBJ2-7, with 12 positions matching TRBD1. The germline V gene has CDR1 MGHRA and CDR2 YSYEKL. The trim removed 4 bases at V and 2 bases at J, leaving 6 bases unmatched. The CDR3 is made up of 16 amino acids.

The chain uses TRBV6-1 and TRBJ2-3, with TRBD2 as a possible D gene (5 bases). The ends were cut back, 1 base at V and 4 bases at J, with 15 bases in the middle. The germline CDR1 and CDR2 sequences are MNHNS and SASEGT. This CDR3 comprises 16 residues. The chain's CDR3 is CASSEGSGIGPDTQYF. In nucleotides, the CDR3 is TGTGCCAGCAGTGAAGGATCCGGGATTGGTCCAGATACGCAGTATTTT.

CDR3 nucleotides: TGTGCCAGCAGGGGACCTAGGGTCGGGCAGTTCTTC. It specifies CASRGPRVGQFF. The chain links TRBV6-4 to TRBJ2-1, with D possibly called TRBD1 or TRBD2 (5 bases each). The CDR3 has 12 amino acids. Germline CDR1 reads MRHNA; CDR2 reads SNTAGT. Trimming took off 6 bases at V and 12 bases at J, with 15 bases between the two ends.

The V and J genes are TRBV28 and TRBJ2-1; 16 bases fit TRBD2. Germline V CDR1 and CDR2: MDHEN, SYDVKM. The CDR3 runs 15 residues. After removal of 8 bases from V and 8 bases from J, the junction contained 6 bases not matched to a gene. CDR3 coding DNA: TGTGCCAGCGCAGGGACTAGCGGGAGGGTTGATGAGCAGTTCTTC. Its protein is CASAGTSGRVDEQFF. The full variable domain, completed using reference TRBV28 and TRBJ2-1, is DVKVTQSSRYLVKRTGEKVFLECVQDMDHENMFWYRQDPGLGLRLIYFSYDVKMKEKGDIPEGYSVSREKKERFSLILESASTNQTSMYLCASAGTSGRVDEQFFGPGTRLTVL.

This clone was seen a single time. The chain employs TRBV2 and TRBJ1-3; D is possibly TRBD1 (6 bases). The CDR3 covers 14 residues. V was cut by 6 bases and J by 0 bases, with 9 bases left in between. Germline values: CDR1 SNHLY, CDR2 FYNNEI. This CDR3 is CASSWTDSGNTIYF. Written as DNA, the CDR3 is TGTGCCAGCAGCTGGACAGACTCTGGAAACACCATATATTTT.

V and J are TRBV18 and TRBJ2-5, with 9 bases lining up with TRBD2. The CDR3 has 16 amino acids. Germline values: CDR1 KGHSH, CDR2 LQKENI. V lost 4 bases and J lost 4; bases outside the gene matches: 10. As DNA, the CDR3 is TGTGCCAGCTCACGATTAGCGGGAGAGCCAGGAGAGACCCAGTACTTC. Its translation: CASSRLAGEPGETQYF.

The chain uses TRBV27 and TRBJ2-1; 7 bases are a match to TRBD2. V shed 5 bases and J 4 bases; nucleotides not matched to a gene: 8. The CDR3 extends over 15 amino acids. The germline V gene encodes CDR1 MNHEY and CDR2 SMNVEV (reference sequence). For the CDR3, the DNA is TGTGCCAGCAGTAAACTAGCGAGTTCGTACAATGAGCAGTTCTTC. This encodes CASSKLASSYNEQFF.

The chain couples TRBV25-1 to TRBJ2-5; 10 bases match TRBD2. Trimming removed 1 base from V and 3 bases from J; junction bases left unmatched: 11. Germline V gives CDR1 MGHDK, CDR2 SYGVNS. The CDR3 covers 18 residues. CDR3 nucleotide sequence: TGTGCCAGCAGTGAATTCCCTCACGAAGCGGGAGGGGAAGAGACCCAGTACTTC. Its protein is CASSEFPHEAGGEETQYF.

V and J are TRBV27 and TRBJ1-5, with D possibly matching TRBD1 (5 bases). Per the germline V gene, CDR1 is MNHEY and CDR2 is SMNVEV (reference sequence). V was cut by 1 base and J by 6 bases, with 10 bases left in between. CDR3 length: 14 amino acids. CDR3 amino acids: CASSLFPQGQPQHF. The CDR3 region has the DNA TGTGCCAGCAGTTTATTTCCCCAGGGTCAGCCCCAGCATTTT.